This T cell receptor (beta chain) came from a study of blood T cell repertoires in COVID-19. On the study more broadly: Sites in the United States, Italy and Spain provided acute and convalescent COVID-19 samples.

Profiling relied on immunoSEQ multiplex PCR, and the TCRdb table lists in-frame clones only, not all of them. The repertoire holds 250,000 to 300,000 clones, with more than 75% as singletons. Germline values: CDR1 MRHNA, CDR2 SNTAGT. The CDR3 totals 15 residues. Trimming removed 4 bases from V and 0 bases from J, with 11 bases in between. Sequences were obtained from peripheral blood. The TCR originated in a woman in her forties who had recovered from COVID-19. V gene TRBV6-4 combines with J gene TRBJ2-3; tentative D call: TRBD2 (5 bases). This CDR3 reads CASSAQAASTDTQYF. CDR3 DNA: TGTGCCAGCAGTGCCCAAGCGGCCAGCACAGATACGCAGTATTTT.